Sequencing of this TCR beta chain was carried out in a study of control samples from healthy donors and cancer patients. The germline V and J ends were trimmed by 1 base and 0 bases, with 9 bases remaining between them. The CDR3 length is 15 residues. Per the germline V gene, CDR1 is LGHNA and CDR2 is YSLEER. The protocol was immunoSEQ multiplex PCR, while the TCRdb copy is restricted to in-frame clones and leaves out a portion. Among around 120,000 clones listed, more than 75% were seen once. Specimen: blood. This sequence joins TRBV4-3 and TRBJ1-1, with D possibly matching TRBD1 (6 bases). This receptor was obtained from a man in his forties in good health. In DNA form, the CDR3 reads TGCGCCAGCAGCCAAGGGGGGGGCTTGAACACTGAAGCTTTCTTT. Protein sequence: CASSQGGGLNTEAFF.